What follows is one TCR beta chain and its context. A read error may produce the germline difference seen at one junction end. This CDR3 comprises 14 residues. In germline, CDR1 is WSHSY, CDR2 SAAADI. The sample originates from a study of blood T cell repertoires in COVID-19. Study information: Acute-phase and convalescent COVID-19 samples originated in the United States, Italy and Spain. PBMCs, B-cell-depleted T cells, or T cells were the source of the cDNA or gDNA that made up the material.

Per the authors' pipeline: Amplification of reference gene primers provided the estimated nucleated cell counts. Profiled with immunoSEQ multiplex PCR; TCRdb holds only in-frame clones, not every one. The V and J calls and clone size are taken from that table; D and trimming were inferred from the DNA. The sample has over 130,000 clones; roughly 84% are singletons. V gene TRBV10-2 combines with J gene TRBJ1-1, with 10 nucleotides matching TRBD1. This sequence was found in a man aged 70 or older with acute or convalescent COVID-19. Source material: peripheral blood. CDR3 residues: CASSADRGNAEAFF. In nucleotides, the CDR3 is TGCGCCAGCAGTGCGGACAGGGGGAACGCTGAAGCTTTCTTT.